What follows is one TCR beta chain and its context. Its antigen is as yet unknown. From germline, CDR1 is MNHEY and CDR2 SMNVEV (reference sequence). This CDR3 is 15 amino acids long. The germline V and J ends were trimmed by 5 bases and 6 bases, with 19 bases remaining between them. These data originate in a study of T cell repertoires in cytomegalovirus infection. About the study: Signatures in public TCR beta sequences pointed to both CMV infection and matching HLA type.

MiXCR was run by TCRdb on the reads, yielding one entry per CDR3 protein. The table lists around 770,000 distinct CDR3 sequences, about 27% of them singletons. The TCR sequence derives from a human donor in good health (CMV status not recorded). Some clones in this sample may be carry-over from other donors' samples. The chain is built from TRBV27 and TRBJ1-1; D gene unclear. The sample was cultured CD8+ T cells from PBMCs, taken from culture after CMV antigen stimulation. The CDR3 nucleotides read TGTGCCAGCAGTCTGGACGGCGGAATGCAGTCTGAAGCTTTCTTT. It is translated as CASSLDGGMQSEAFF.